The next 8 T cell receptor beta chains were all read from a single sample in a study of ipilimumab plus nivolumab after autologous stem cell transplantation. Measured with immunoSEQ multiplex PCR; TCRdb has only the in-frame clones, and not every one. The sample gives under 25,000 clones, around 81% of which show up once; around 7% is in the top ten. The input for sequencing was PBMCs, taken in a trial of ipilimumab plus nivolumab as post-transplant consolidation. The receptors were sampled from a male donor with diffuse large B-cell lymphoma.

This clone has only a few counts. The rearrangement joins TRBV9 to TRBJ2-7; possible D gene TRBD1, 6 bases. V was shortened by 3 bases and J by 2 bases, with 27 bases between the two germline ends. The CDR3 contains 19 residues. Germline V gene sequence: CDR1 SGDLS, CDR2 YYNGEE. CDR3 nucleotides: TGTGCCAGCAGCGCACAACTTCGACAGGTTAAAGGGAACCCCTACGAGCAGTACTTC. Translation gives CASSAQLRQVKGNPYEQYF.

V and J are TRBV7-9 and TRBJ1-5; D is ambiguous. Looked up from germline, CDR1 is SEHNR and CDR2 is FQNEAQ (reference sequence). The length of the CDR3 is 12 residues. V was pared by 1 base and J by 7 bases, with 5 bases between. CDR3 protein: CASSLDDQPQHF. Written as DNA, the CDR3 is TGTGCCAGCAGCTTAGACGACCAGCCCCAGCATTTT.

This clone was seen once. The chain employs TRBV6-1 and TRBJ1-5, with D unresolved. Trimming removed 6 bases from V and 4 bases from J, with 7 bases in between. The CDR3 length is 12 residues. Germline-derived CDR1 and CDR2 are MNHNS and SASEGT. The CDR3 DNA is TGTGCCAGCAGGGTCAGTAATCAGCCCCAGCATTTT. Translation gives CASRVSNQPQHF.

J is TRBJ1-5 and V is TRBV10-3; D uncertain. The CDR3 length is 13 residues. Trimming left V 4 bases short and J 5 bases short, with 9 bases between. Per germline, CDR1 ENHRY and CDR2 SYGVKD. The CDR3 loop is CAISGSTDQPQHF. The CDR3 nucleotides read TGTGCCATCAGTGGGTCCACGGATCAGCCCCAGCATTTT.

This clone has only one observation. The rearrangement joins TRBV10-3 to TRBJ1-2, with TRBD1 matching 7 bases. CDR3 length equals 14 residues. CDR1 and CDR2 from the germline V gene are ENHRY and SYGVKD. V lost 1 base, J lost 2 bases, and 1 base stayed unmatched. This chain's CDR3 is CAISELGQNYGYTF. The CDR3 DNA sequence: TGTGCCATCAGTGAGTTGGGACAGAACTATGGCTACACCTTC.

This chain joins TRBV18 and TRBJ1-5; D may be TRBD1 (6 bases). The V end was cut by 3 bases, the J end by 0 bases, with 15 bases between. Germline V gene sequence: CDR1 KGHSH, CDR2 LQKENI. The CDR3 length is 17 residues. The CDR3 DNA is TGTGCCAGCTCACCTTCCGCCAGGGGTTATAGCAATCAGCCCCAGCATTTT. Protein: CASSPSARGYSNQPQHF.

This clone came up once. The chain carries TRBV6-5 and TRBJ1-1; D remains unclear. The ends were cut back, 0 bases at V and 1 base at J, with 9 bases in the middle. The CDR3 has 15 residues. Germline V CDR1 and CDR2: MNHEY, SVGAGI. The CDR3 spells CASSYSRASNTEAFF. CDR3 DNA: TGTGCCAGCAGTTACTCTCGAGCTTCGAACACTGAAGCTTTCTTT.

The chain uses TRBV9 and TRBJ1-2, with D unclear. The CDR3 covers 14 residues. V dropped 0 bases and J dropped 4 bases, with 10 bases sitting between them. The germline V gene has CDR1 SGDLS and CDR2 YYNGEE. CDR3 bases: TGTGCCAGCAGCGTAGACAGCCCCGGCTATGGCTACACCTTC. Its translation: CASSVDSPGYGYTF.